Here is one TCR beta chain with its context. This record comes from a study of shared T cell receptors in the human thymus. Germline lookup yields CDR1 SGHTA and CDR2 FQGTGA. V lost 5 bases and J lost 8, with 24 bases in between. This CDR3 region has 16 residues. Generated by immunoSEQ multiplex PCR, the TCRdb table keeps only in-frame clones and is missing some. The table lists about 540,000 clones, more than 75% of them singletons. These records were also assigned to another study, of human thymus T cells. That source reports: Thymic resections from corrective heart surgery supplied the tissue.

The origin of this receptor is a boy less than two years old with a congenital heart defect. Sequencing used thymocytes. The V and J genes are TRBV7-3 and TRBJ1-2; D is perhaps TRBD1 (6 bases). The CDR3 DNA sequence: TGTGCCAGCAGCGCCGCCGGGAGGGGGGGGGCTCAGGGCTACACCTTC. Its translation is CASSAAGRGGAQGYTF.